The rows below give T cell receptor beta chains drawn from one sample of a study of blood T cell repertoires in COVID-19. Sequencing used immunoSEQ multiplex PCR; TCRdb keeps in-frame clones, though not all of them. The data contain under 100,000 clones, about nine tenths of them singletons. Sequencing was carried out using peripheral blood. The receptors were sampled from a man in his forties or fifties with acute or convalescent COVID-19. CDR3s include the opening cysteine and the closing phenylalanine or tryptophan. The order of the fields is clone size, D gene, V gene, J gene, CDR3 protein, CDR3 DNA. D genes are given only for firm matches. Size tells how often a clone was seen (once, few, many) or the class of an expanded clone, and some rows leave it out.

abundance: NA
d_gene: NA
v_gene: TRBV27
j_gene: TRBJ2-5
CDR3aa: CASSGRGQETQYF
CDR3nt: TGTGCCAGCAGTGGCAGGGGACAAGAGACCCAGTACTTC

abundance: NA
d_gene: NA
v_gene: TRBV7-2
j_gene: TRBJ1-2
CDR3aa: CASSLWAGGLGVLGYGYTF
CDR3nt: TGTGCCAGCAGCTTATGGGCGGGGGGACTGGGGGTTCTGGGATATGGCTACACCTTC

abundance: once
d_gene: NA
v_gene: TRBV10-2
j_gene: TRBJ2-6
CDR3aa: CASRDIRSGANVLTF
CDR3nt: TGCGCCAGCAGGGACATCCGCTCTGGGGCCAACGTCCTGACTTTC

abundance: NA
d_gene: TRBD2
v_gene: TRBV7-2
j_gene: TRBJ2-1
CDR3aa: CASSLTSGGASSYNEQFF
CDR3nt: TGTGCCAGCAGCTTAACTAGCGGGGGCGCGAGCTCCTACAATGAGCAGTTCTTC

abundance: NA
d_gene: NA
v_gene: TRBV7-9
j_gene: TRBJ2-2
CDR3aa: CASSYISNTGELFF
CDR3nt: TGTGCCAGCAGCTACATTTCGAACACCGGGGAGCTGTTTTTT

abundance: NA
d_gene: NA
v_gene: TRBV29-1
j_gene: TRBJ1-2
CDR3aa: CSVSRVNYGYTF
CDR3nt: TGCAGCGTTAGCAGGGTTAACTATGGCTACACCTTC

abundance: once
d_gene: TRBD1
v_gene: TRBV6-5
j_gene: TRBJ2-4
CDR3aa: CASSSGQGRNIQYF
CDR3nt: TGTGCCAGCAGTTCGGGACAGGGGAGAAACATTCAGTACTTC

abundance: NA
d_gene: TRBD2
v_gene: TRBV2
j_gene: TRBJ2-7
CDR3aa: CASSVAGGPEEQYF
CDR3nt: TGTGCCAGCAGTGTGGCGGGAGGGCCGGAGGAGCAGTACTTC

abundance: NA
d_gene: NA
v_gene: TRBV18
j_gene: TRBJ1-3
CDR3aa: CASSSLTGTGNTIYF
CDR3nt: TGTGCCAGCTCATCACTAACAGGGACTGGAAACACCATATATTTT

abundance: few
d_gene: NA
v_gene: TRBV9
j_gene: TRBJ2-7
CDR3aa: CASSVGQGPSYEQYF
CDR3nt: TGTGCCAGCAGCGTAGGGCAGGGGCCTTCCTACGAGCAGTACTTC

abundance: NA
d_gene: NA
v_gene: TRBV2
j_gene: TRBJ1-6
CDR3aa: CASEQGGSSPLHF
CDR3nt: TGTGCCAGCGAGCAGGGAGGGAGTTCACCCCTCCACTTT

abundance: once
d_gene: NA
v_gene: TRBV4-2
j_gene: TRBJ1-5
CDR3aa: CASSQELGQGLRQPQHF
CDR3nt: TGTGCCAGCAGCCAAGAATTGGGGCAGGGCTTAAGGCAGCCCCAGCATTTT

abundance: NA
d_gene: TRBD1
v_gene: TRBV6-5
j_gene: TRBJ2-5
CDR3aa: CASSWTGTPQETQYF
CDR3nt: TGTGCCAGCAGCTGGACAGGGACCCCTCAAGAGACCCAGTACTTC

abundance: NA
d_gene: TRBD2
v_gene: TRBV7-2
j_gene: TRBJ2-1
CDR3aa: CASSPRPTSGVYNEQFF
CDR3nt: TGTGCCAGCAGCCCTAGGCCTACTAGCGGAGTATACAATGAGCAGTTCTTC

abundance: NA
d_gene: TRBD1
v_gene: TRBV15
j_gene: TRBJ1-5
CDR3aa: CATSRDGQGHQPQHF
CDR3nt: TGTGCCACCAGCAGAGATGGACAGGGGCATCAGCCCCAGCATTTT

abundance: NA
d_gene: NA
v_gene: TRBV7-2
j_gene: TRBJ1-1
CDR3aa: CASSRQLNTEAFF
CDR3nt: TGTGCCAGCAGCAGACAGTTGAACACTGAAGCTTTCTTT

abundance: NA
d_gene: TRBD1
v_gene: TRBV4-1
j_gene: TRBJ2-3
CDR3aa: CASSLSGQGTDTQYF
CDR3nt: TGCGCCAGCAGCCTGTCGGGACAGGGCACAGATACGCAGTATTTT

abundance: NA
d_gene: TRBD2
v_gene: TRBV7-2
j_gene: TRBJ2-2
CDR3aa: CASSLTLGEGGELFF
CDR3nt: TGTGCCAGCAGCTTAACTCTGGGGGAGGGAGGGGAGCTGTTTTTT

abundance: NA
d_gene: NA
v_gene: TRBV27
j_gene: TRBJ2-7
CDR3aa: CASSSPSGVGEQYF
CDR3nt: TGTGCCAGCAGTTCCCCCTCGGGGGTCGGAGAGCAGTACTTC

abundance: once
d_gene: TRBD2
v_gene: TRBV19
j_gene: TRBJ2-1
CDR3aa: CASGSRGGSYNEQFF
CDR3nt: TGTGCCAGTGGGTCCCGGGGGGGCTCCTACAATGAGCAGTTCTTC

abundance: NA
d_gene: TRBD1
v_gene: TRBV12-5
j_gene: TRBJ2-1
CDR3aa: CASGRTGGIYNEQFF
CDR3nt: TGTGCTAGTGGACGTACAGGGGGGATCTACAATGAGCAGTTCTTC

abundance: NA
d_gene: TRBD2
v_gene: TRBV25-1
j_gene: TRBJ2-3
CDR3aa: CASSAASGNADTQYF
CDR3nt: TGTGCCAGCAGTGCAGCTAGCGGGAACGCAGATACGCAGTATTTT

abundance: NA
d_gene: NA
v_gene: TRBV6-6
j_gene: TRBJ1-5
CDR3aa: CASVSGGRGGQPQHF
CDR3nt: TGTGCCAGCGTTTCCGGTGGGAGGGGTGGACAGCCCCAGCATTTT

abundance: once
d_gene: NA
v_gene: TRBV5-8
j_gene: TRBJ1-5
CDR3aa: CASSPLNRVRQPQHF
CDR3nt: TGTGCCAGCAGCCCTTTAAACAGGGTACGGCAGCCCCAGCATTTT

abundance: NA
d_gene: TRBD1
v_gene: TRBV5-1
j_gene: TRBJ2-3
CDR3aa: CASSSQPRGQGGSDTQYF
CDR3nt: TGCGCCAGCAGCTCACAGCCCCGGGGACAGGGGGGATCTGATACGCAGTATTTT

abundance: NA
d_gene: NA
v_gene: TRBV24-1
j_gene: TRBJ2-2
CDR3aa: CATSDTTGLTGELFF
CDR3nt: TGTGCCACCAGTGACACCACAGGGCTCACCGGGGAGCTGTTTTTT

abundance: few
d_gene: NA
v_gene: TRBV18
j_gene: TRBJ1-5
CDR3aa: CASSPAAGNQPQHF
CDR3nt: TGTGCCAGCTCACCGGCGGCGGGCAATCAGCCCCAGCATTTT

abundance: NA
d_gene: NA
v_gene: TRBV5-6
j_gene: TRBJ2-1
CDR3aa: CASSRWEAYNEQFF
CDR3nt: TGTGCCAGCAGCCGGTGGGAGGCCTACAATGAGCAGTTCTTC

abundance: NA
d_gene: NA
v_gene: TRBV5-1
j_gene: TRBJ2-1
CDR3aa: CASSHGSGANEQFF
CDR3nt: TGCGCCAGCAGCCACGGTTCGGGAGCGAATGAGCAGTTCTTC

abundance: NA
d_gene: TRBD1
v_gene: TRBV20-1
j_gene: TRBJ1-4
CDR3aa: CSASTGQFTTNEKLFF
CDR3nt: TGCAGTGCTAGTACGGGACAGTTTACAACTAATGAAAAACTGTTTTTT

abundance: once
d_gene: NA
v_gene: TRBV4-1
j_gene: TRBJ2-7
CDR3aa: CASSQGSGDYEQYF
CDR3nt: TGCGCCAGCAGCCAAGGATCAGGGGACTACGAGCAGTACTTC

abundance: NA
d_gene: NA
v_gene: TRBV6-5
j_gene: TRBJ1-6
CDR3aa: CASSYSRGSPLHF
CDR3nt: TGTGCCAGCAGTTACTCCCGCGGTTCACCCCTCCACTTT

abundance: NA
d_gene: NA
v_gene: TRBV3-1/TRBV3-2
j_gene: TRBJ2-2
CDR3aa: CASSHTGGELFF
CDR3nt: TGTGCCAGCAGCCATACGGGAGGGGAGCTGTTTTTT

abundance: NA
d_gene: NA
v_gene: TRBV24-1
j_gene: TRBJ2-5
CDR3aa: CATSDFLETQYF
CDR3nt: TGTGCCACCAGTGATTTTCTGGAGACCCAGTACTTC

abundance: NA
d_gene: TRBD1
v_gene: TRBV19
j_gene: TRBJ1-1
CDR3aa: CASSTGTGVTEAFF
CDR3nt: TGTGCCAGTAGTACAGGGACAGGGGTGACTGAAGCTTTCTTT

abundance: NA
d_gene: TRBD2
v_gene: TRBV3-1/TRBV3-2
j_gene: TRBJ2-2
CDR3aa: CASSRSEGFWTSGVSGELFF
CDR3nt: TGTGCCAGCAGCCGTTCGGAAGGATTTTGGACTAGCGGGGTCTCCGGGGAGCTGTTTTTT

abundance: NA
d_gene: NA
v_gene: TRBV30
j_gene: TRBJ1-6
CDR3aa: CAWRGGGRNSPLHF
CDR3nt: TGTGCCTGGCGAGGGGGGGGAAGAAATTCACCCCTCCACTTT

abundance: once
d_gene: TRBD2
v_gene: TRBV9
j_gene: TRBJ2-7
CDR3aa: CASSVVSLAGAYEQYF
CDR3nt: TGTGCCAGCAGCGTAGTGTCACTAGCGGGAGCCTACGAGCAGTACTTC